This TCR beta chain is drawn from a study of Graves' ophthalmopathy and Graves' hyperthyroidism. In germline, CDR1 is DFQATT, CDR2 SNEGSKA (reference sequence). The CDR3 has 13 residues. V lost 1 base and J lost 3, with 6 bases in between. RNA served as the template for amplifying TCR beta CDR3 regions. First-round RT-PCR used HTBI primers; second-round multiplex PCR followed. TCRdb re-analysed the multiplex PCR reads in MiXCR, keeping a single row per CDR3 protein. The table includes 740,000 or so distinct CDR3 sequences, roughly two fifths detected once. The sequence derives from an adult man with Graves' ophthalmopathy. The V and J genes are TRBV20-1 and TRBJ1-4; D gene uncertain. Sample: peripheral blood. The CDR3 protein is CSARGSSNEKLFF. The CDR3 coding sequence is TGCAGTGCTAGAGGTAGTTCTAATGAAAAACTGTTTTTT.